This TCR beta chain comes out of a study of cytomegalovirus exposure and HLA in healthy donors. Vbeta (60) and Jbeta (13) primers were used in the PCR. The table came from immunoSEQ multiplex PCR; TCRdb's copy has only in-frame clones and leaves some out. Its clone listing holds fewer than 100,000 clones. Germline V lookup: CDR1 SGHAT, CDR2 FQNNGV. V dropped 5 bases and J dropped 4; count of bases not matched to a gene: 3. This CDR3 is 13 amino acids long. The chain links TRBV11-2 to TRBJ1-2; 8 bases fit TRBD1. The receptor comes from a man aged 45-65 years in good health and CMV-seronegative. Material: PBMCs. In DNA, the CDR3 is TGTGCCAGCAGCACACAGGGGGTCTATGGCTACACCTTC. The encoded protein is CASSTQGVYGYTF.